The text below deals with one T cell receptor (beta chain). Its antigen is not known. TCRdb fed the 5' RACE reads into MiXCR, producing one record per CDR3 protein. The repertoire includes 150,000 to 200,000 distinct CDR3 sequences, 11% of them detected once, and 3.5% to 4% sits in the top ten. There are 13 residues in the CDR3. CDR1 and CDR2 (germline): SGHNT, YYREEE (reference sequence). Trimming stripped 0 bases from V and 0 bases from J, with 4 bases between. This entry comes from a study of T-cell memory formation after mild COVID-19. Study-wide context: Clusters were largely donor specific. Study observations and caveats: Those CD4+ clones that contracted were mainly in CM and EM (CD8+ ones in EMRA). Researchers could not confirm that second-wave clones peaking on day 37 targeted SARS-CoV-2. Whereas later expanders leaned CD4+, clones contracting day 15 to 85 showed a balanced CD4/CD8 makeup.

The origin of this receptor is a man aged 18 to 35 who had mild COVID-19 (a few samples of this study predate the infection). Cell type and time point are not known. The specimen sequenced was PBMCs or a T cell subset sorted from them (not recorded which). The rearrangement joins TRBV5-4 to TRBJ2-7; D gene ambiguous. The CDR3 sequence: CASSLDNSYEQYV. The CDR3 coding sequence is TGTGCCAGCAGCTTGGACAACTCCTACGAGCAGTACGTC.